This T cell receptor (beta chain) was identified in a study of cytomegalovirus exposure and HLA in healthy donors. The study sampled nominally healthy donors, though unrecorded immune exposures were likely. Trimming cost V 0 bases and J 2 bases, with 16 bases left between them. The CDR3 spans 18 residues. Germline V gives CDR1 LNHDA, CDR2 SQIVND (reference sequence). Whole-study results and caveats: In an earlier analysis, productive rearrangement rates for most beta V segments clustered near 87% or 30%. In all likelihood, a cluster of highly shared sequence variants was a sequencing artifact.

The PCR was carried out with 60 Vbeta primers and 13 Jbeta primers. Here immunoSEQ multiplex PCR was the method, and the copy in TCRdb shows in-frame clones only, minus some. The data hold about 94,000 clones, with 50% to 75% observed a single time. Worth noting for this clone: The antigen remains unidentified.

The receptor was derived from a man aged 30 to 39 in good health and CMV-seronegative. Input material: PBMCs. The chain is built from TRBV19 and TRBJ2-2; a weak D match, TRBD2 (6 bases). Written as DNA, the CDR3 is TGTGCCAGTAGTATAGATCTCCGAACGGGAGCAAACACCGGGGAGCTGTTTTTT. This gives the protein CASSIDLRTGANTGELFF.